These 27 T cell receptor beta chains were all obtained from the same sample, sequenced in a study of T cell repertoires in cytomegalovirus infection. TCRdb re-analysed the reads in MiXCR, keeping a single row per CDR3 protein. This sample yields some 440,000 distinct CDR3 sequences, of which about a third are seen a single time; roughly 13% belongs to the top ten. Sequences were obtained from PBMCs. These TCRs come from a human donor in good health (CMV status not recorded). Some clones in this sample may be carry-over from other donors' samples.

This clonotype was seen more than once but under ten times. The chain joins TRBV6-5 to TRBJ1-6; D possibly corresponds to TRBD1 (5 bases). Per germline, CDR1 MNHEY and CDR2 SVGAGI. Trimming left V 2 bases short and J 7 bases short, with 9 bases between. CDR3 length: 14 residues. The CDR3 region has the DNA TGTGCCAGCAGTTACGGCGGACAAAATTCACCCCTCCACTTT. This sequence encodes CASSYGGQNSPLHF.

A word on this clonotype: This clone may be a read error of a much larger clone one base away. This chain's CDR3 is CASSLIREESPLPF. In DNA form, the CDR3 reads TGTGCCAGCAGCTTAATCAGGGAGGAATCACCCCTCCCCTTT. The chain has TRBV7-6 and TRBJ1-6; the D gene is possibly TRBD1 (5 bases). This CDR3 contains 14 residues. Looked up from germline, CDR1 is SGHVS and CDR2 is FNYEAQ.

This clonotype was seen at least ten times. The gene calls are TRBV6-1 and TRBJ1-6; no definite D call. The CDR3 runs 17 residues. V lost 5 bases and J lost 7, with 21 bases in between. CDR1 MNHNS and CDR2 SASEGT come from the germline V gene. CDR3 bases: TGTGCCAGCAGTCCCCTCATCCAGGCCACGGCCAATTCACCCCTCCACTTT. It translates to CASSPLIQATANSPLHF.

The V gene is TRBV20-1, the J gene TRBJ1-5; tentative D call: TRBD1 (6 bases). Trimming took off 6 bases at V and 7 bases at J, with 13 bases between the two ends. Germline-derived CDR1 and CDR2 are DFQATT and SNEGSKA (reference sequence). CDR3 size: 12 residues. The CDR3 protein is CSAADRSQPQHF. The CDR3 region has the DNA TGCAGTGCAGCCGACAGGTCCCAGCCCCAGCATTTT.

This clonotype was observed many times. V and J are TRBV7-9 and TRBJ2-2; unclear D gene. CDR1 and CDR2 from the germline V gene are SEHNR and FQNEAQ (reference sequence). CDR3 length equals 14 residues. V lost 3 bases and J lost 0, with 5 bases in between. In DNA, the CDR3 is TGTGCCAGCAGCTTTAACACGAACACCGGGGAGCTGTTTTTT. The encoded protein is CASSFNTNTGELFF.

This clonotype has a handful of counts. The chain joins TRBV6-1 to TRBJ2-5, with no clear D. V lost 6 bases to trimming and J lost 4 bases, with 9 bases between them. CDR1 is MNHNS, CDR2 SASEGT, per germline. The CDR3 sequence is 12 residues long. The CDR3 here is CASRGDAETQYF. CDR3 nucleotides: TGTGCCAGCAGGGGCGACGCAGAGACCCAGTACTTC.

Of note for this clonotype: The junction departs from germline at one end; a sequencing error may be responsible. This chain connects TRBV7-6 to TRBJ2-7, with D perhaps matching TRBD2 (6 bases). The CDR3 is made up of 16 amino acids. In germline, CDR1 is SGHVS, CDR2 FNYEAQ. CDR3 region: CASSRNSEWGEGEQSF. DNA for the CDR3: TGTGCCAGCAGCCGAAATAGCGAATGGGGGGAAGGCGAGCAGTCCTTC.

Concerning this clonotype itself: Being one base from a much bigger clone, this may be a read error. This rearrangement joins TRBV7-8 to TRBJ2-5; 7 positions match TRBD2. The germline V gene encodes CDR1 SGHVS and CDR2 FQNEAQ. The CDR3 is 14 amino acids. CDR3 DNA: TGTGACAGCAGCCTGCGACTAGCACAAGAGACCCAGTACTTC. This gives the protein CDSSLRLAQETQYF.

In this sample, this clonotype turned up a few times. This chain uses TRBV12-3 or TRBV12-4 with TRBJ1-5; D may be TRBD1 (5 bases). The V and J ends lost 10 bases and 4 bases respectively, with 14 bases between them. CDR3 length: 13 residues. The DNA for the CDR3 is TGTGCCACCGCAGCAGGACAAAATCAGCCCCAGCATTTT. Encoded protein: CATAAGQNQPQHF.

The gene calls are TRBV5-4 and TRBJ1-5; possible D gene TRBD1, 6 bases. Trimming removed 4 bases from V and 6 bases from J, with 20 bases in between. The V gene's germline CDR1 is SGHNT and CDR2 YYREEE (reference sequence). This CDR3 has 16 residues. For the CDR3, the DNA is TGTGCCAGCAGCAACGGGGGGCCCCAAGACGGTCAGCCCCAGCATTTT. Encoded protein: CASSNGGPQDGQPQHF.

The chain has TRBV12-3 or TRBV12-4 and TRBJ2-7; a possible D gene is TRBD1 (6 bases). CDR3 length: 15 amino acids. V was cut by 8 bases and J by 0 bases, with 17 bases left in between. The CDR3 DNA reads as TGTGCCAGCTCCATAGACAGGCCCCGCTCCTACGAGCAGTACTTC. Encoded protein: CASSIDRPRSYEQYF.

This clonotype appeared a few times. V gene TRBV12-3 or TRBV12-4 combines with J gene TRBJ2-1, with D perhaps TRBD2 (7 bases). The CDR3 runs to 15 residues. Between the trimmed V and J ends, which lost 8 bases and 4 bases, there was a span of 18 bases. The CDR3 loop reads CASGIRGAVYNEQFF. In DNA, the CDR3 is TGTGCCAGCGGGATCCGGGGGGCCGTATACAATGAGCAGTTCTTC.

In this sample, this clonotype turned up a few times. The chain links TRBV4-3 to TRBJ2-2, with D possibly matching TRBD1 (6 bases). This CDR3 spans 16 amino acids. Between the trimmed V and J ends, which lost 3 bases and 0 bases, there was a span of 11 bases. Germline values: CDR1 LGHNA, CDR2 YSLEER. The CDR3 coding sequence is TGCGCCAGCAGCCAGGGGGCCCCATCGAACACCGGGGAGCTGTTTTTT. Encoded protein: CASSQGAPSNTGELFF.

This clonotype has a count of ten or more. The chain carries TRBV7-2 and TRBJ2-3; 7 bases agree with TRBD2. CDR1 and CDR2 (germline): SGHTA, FQGNSA. Unmatched junction bases numbered 17, after V lost 5 bases and J lost 6 bases. The CDR3 has 17 residues. The CDR3 is CASSPGGGGLLKDTQYF. CDR3 bases: TGTGCCAGCAGCCCGGGAGGAGGAGGACTTCTTAAGGATACGCAGTATTTT.

This clonotype was observed a handful of times. The V and J genes are TRBV4-2 and TRBJ1-2; TRBD1 aligns across 7 bases. The CDR3 spans 15 residues. In germline, CDR1 is LGHNA, CDR2 YNFKEQ. J gave up 8 bases and V 1 base, and 10 bases lay outside the gene matches. This CDR3 is CASSQAWDSLIGYTF. The CDR3 region has the DNA TGTGCCAGCAGCCAAGCGTGGGACAGCCTTATAGGCTACACCTTC.

The genes are TRBV11-2 and TRBJ1-2, with D unclear. From germline, CDR1 is SGHAT and CDR2 FQNNGV. CDR3 length: 15 amino acids. Trimming shortened V by 1 base and J by 7 bases, and 16 bases separated the two germline ends. CDR3 DNA sequence: TGTGCCAGCAGCTTAGTAGGTGGCTATTCAGGTGGCTACACCTTC. Translating gives CASSLVGGYSGGYTF.

This clonotype was found a few times. The genes are TRBV12-3 or TRBV12-4 and TRBJ1-3, with TRBD1 identical over 9 bases. The V gene end was trimmed by 3 bases and the J gene end by 3 bases; junction bases not matched to a gene: 6. This CDR3 is built from 16 residues. The CDR3 is CASSFAGTGYGNTIYF. As DNA, the CDR3 is TGTGCCAGCAGTTTCGCCGGGACAGGGTATGGAAACACCATATATTTT.

V usage is TRBV6-5 and J usage is TRBJ1-6; 8 nucleotides match TRBD1. In germline, CDR1 is MNHEY, CDR2 SVGAGI. Losses at the gene ends were 2 bases for V and 0 bases for J; bases not matched to a gene: 6. The CDR3 runs to 18 residues. The CDR3 spells CASSYTGQAYSYNSPLHF. CDR3 coding DNA: TGTGCCAGCAGTTACACGGGACAGGCCTACTCCTATAATTCACCCCTCCACTTT.

A note on this clonotype: A much bigger clone sits one base away, suggesting this may be a read error. V is TRBV7-2 and J is TRBJ2-5, with D uncertain. The CDR3 is 16 residues long. V lost 1 base and J 1 base, leaving 13 bases between the germline ends. Looked up from germline, CDR1 is SGHTA and CDR2 is FQGNSA. CDR3 in amino acids: CASSLGLSVTQETQYF. DNA for the CDR3: TGTGCCAGCAGCTTAGGGTTGTCTGTGACCCAAGAGACCCAGTACTTC.

The V and J genes are TRBV5-1 and TRBJ2-6; D not resolved. The CDR3 is 14 amino acids. Trimming left V 0 bases short and J 0 bases short, with 1 base between. Germline V gene sequence: CDR1 SGHRS, CDR2 YFSETQ. DNA of the CDR3: TGCGCCAGCAGCTTGGCCTCTGGGGCCAACGTCCTGACTTTC. Its translation is CASSLASGANVLTF.

This clonotype was seen more than once but under ten times. The genes are TRBV6-2 or TRBV6-3 and TRBJ2-5, with D possibly being TRBD2 (5 bases). Trimming removed 7 bases from V and 2 bases from J, with 17 bases in between. Germline values: CDR1 MNHEY, CDR2 SVGEGT. The CDR3 is 15 residues long. The CDR3 sequence is CASTKEETGQETQYF. In DNA, the CDR3 is TGTGCCAGCACTAAAGAGGAAACGGGACAAGAGACCCAGTACTTC.

The CDR3 nucleotides are TGTGCCAGCAGCTTCTTTTTAGCGGGGGCAGAGACCCAGTACTTC. This gives the protein CASSFFLAGAETQYF. The chain links TRBV7-2 to TRBJ2-5, with 9 nucleotides matching TRBD2. This CDR3 contains 15 residues. Trimming cost V 3 bases and J 4 bases; bases outside gene matches: 6. Germline CDR1 and CDR2: SGHTA and FQGNSA. Supplemented by reference TRBV7-2 and TRBJ2-5, the full variable domain reads GAGVSQSPSNKVTEKGKDVELRCDPISGHTALYWYRQSLGQGLEFLIYFQGNSAPDKSGLPSDRFSAERTGGSVSTLTIQRTQQEDSAVYLCASSFFLAGAETQYFGPGTRLLVL.

The rearrangement links TRBV28 to TRBJ2-3; perhaps TRBD2 as D (5 bases). V shed 10 bases and J shed 6 bases, with 14 bases lying between them. The CDR3 sequence is 12 residues long. Per germline, CDR1 MDHEN and CDR2 SYDVKM. The CDR3 loop is CATHEGRDTQYF. The CDR3 region has the DNA TGTGCCACCCACGAGGGTCGGGATACGCAGTATTTT. The full variable domain, rest sourced from reference TRBV28 and TRBJ2-3, is DVKVTQSSRYLVKRTGEKVFLECVQDMDHENMFWYRQDPGLGLRLIYFSYDVKMKEKGDIPEGYSVSREKKERFSLILESASTNQTSMYLCATHEGRDTQYFGPGTRLTVL.

This clonotype has a count of ten or more. This sequence joins TRBV11-2 and TRBJ2-5; tentatively, D is TRBD2 (6 bases). The CDR3 has 15 residues. Germline values: CDR1 SGHAT, CDR2 FQNNGV. V lost 3 bases and J 3 bases, leaving 14 bases between the germline ends. The CDR3 nucleotides read TGTGCCAGCAGCTTTTGGGACTCGACAAAAGAGACCCAGTACTTC. Amino acids: CASSFWDSTKETQYF.

This clonotype was counted a few times. The chain recombines TRBV6-1 with TRBJ2-3; 9 bases match TRBD2. CDR1 and CDR2 from the germline V gene are MNHNS and SASEGT. After removal of 3 bases from V and 6 bases from J, the junction contained 4 bases not matched to a gene. The CDR3 runs 14 residues. CDR3 loop: CASSDLAGRDTQYF. Written as DNA, the CDR3 is TGTGCCAGCAGTGACCTAGCGGGGCGGGATACGCAGTATTTT.

This clonotype occurred once. The junction differs from germline at one of its ends, possibly a read error. The V and J genes are TRBV5-3 and TRBJ1-2, with D hard to call. TRBV5-3 has ORF status, its function being uncertain. The CDR3 is 12 amino acids. The CDR3 spells CASSLNSHGYTF. DNA of the CDR3: TGTGCCAGCAGCTTGAACAGCCATGGCTACACCTTC.

The CDR3 here is CASSLRGGHTEAFF. CDR3 bases: TGTGCCAGCAGCTTGAGGGGCGGACACACTGAAGCTTTCTTT. V gene TRBV5-6 combines with J gene TRBJ1-1, with a weak D call TRBD1 (5 bases). CDR3 length: 14 residues. The V end lost 1 base, the J end lost 3 bases, and 10 bases lay between the germline ends. The germline gives CDR1 SGHDT, CDR2 YYEEEE.